These T cell receptor beta chains were read from a single sample in a study of graft-versus-host responses after intestinal transplantation. Their target antigens are unknown. Assay: immunoSEQ multiplex PCR; the TCRdb copy retains only in-frame clones and omits some. There are 84,000 or so clones in the sample; 92% occur only once, and about 0.3% lies in the top ten. This material consisted of unstimulated CD4+ T cells sorted from spleen or lymph node cells, taken before intestinal transplant. Receptor source: a human donor who received an intestinal transplant. Both conserved end residues are part of each CDR3. A D gene is named only where the DNA matches it firmly. A row's size may be missing; if present it is once, few, many or a size class.

j_call	clone_size	v_call	d_call	cdr3_aa	cdr3_nt
TRBJ1-6	-	TRBV25-1	TRBD1	CASSGSGTGDPPLHF	TGTGCCAGCAGTGGATCCGGGACAGGGGATCCACCCCTCCACTTT
TRBJ1-4	-	TRBV28	TRBD1	CATTGTGRGKLFF	TGTGCCACCACCGGGACAGGGAGAGGAAAACTGTTTTTT
TRBJ1-1	once	TRBV14	-	CASSRGRWSRNTEAFF	TGTGCCAGCAGCCGAGGGAGGTGGAGCCGGAACACTGAAGCTTTCTTT
TRBJ2-2	-	TRBV5-1	-	CASSLSQGRNTGELFF	TGCGCCAGCAGCTTAAGTCAGGGGAGAAACACCGGGGAGCTGTTTTTT
TRBJ1-1	-	TRBV19	-	CASSRQAYGTEAFF	TGTGCCAGTAGTAGACAGGCCTACGGGACTGAAGCTTTCTTT
TRBJ1-1	-	TRBV5-1	-	CASSLGRVANTEAFF	TGCGCCAGCAGCTTGGGCCGGGTAGCGAACACTGAAGCTTTCTTT
TRBJ1-5	-	TRBV6-1	TRBD1	CASAATGQGNQPQHF	TGTGCCAGCGCTGCGACGGGACAGGGGAATCAGCCCCAGCATTTT
TRBJ2-5	-	TRBV20-1	-	CSASSGETQYF	TGCAGTGCTAGTTCGGGTGAGACCCAGTACTTC
TRBJ2-1	-	TRBV30	TRBD1	CAWSVFGTGSYNEQFF	TGTGCCTGGAGTGTATTTGGGACAGGGTCCTACAATGAGCAGTTCTTC
TRBJ1-3	-	TRBV4-1	-	CASRRNLMGSDSSGNTIYF	TGCGCCAGCAGACGAAACCTGATGGGATCAGACAGCTCTGGAAACACCATATATTTT
TRBJ1-3	-	TRBV28	-	CATRRQVLSGNTIYF	TGTGCCACCCGCCGACAGGTCCTCTCTGGAAACACCATATATTTT
TRBJ2-6	-	TRBV9	-	CASSSPRSGGANVLTF	TGTGCCAGCAGCTCCCCGCGTTCTGGTGGGGCCAACGTCCTGACTTTC
TRBJ2-7	once	TRBV6-5	-	CASSYSLDRLEQYF	TGTGCCAGCAGTTACTCTCTCGACAGGCTAGAGCAGTACTTC
TRBJ1-3	few	TRBV6-6	-	CASCQQGPYSGNTIYF	TGTGCCAGCTGCCAACAGGGCCCCTACTCTGGAAACACCATATATTTT
TRBJ2-7	-	TRBV7-9	-	CASSLAPILGGLSYEQYF	TGTGCCAGCAGCTTAGCGCCAATTCTTGGTGGACTTTCCTACGAGCAGTACTTC
TRBJ1-1	-	TRBV11-1	-	CASSFGVGMNTEAFF	TGTGCCAGCAGCTTCGGGGTGGGGATGAACACTGAAGCTTTCTTT
TRBJ2-3	-	TRBV18	TRBD2	CASSRTSASTDTQYF	TGTGCCAGCTCACGGACTAGCGCCAGCACAGATACGCAGTATTTT
TRBJ1-5	-	TRBV5-6	TRBD1	CASSWTGTGGSNQPQHF	TGTGCCAGCAGCTGGACCGGGACAGGGGGTAGCAATCAGCCCCAGCATTTT
TRBJ2-7	-	TRBV14	-	CASSQERPPPNYEQYF	TGTGCCAGCAGCCAAGAACGCCCTCCCCCCAACTACGAGCAGTACTTC
TRBJ2-2	once	TRBV5-4	-	CASSSGGGLNTGELFF	TGTGCCAGCAGCTCCGGGGGCGGGCTCAACACCGGGGAGCTGTTTTTT
TRBJ2-3	-	TRBV7-2	-	CASSFGPTSTDTQYF	TGTGCCAGCAGCTTCGGACCCACGAGCACAGATACGCAGTATTTT
TRBJ2-7	-	TRBV5-1	-	CASSLGQGSDEQYF	TGCGCCAGCAGCCTCGGTCAGGGTTCTGACGAGCAGTACTTC
TRBJ2-7	-	TRBV6-1	TRBD2	CASSGLAGQYF	TGTGCCAGCTCAGGACTAGCTGGGCAGTACTTC
TRBJ1-5	-	TRBV28	TRBD1	CASSFSGTGAGQPQHF	TGTGCCAGCAGTTTCTCCGGGACAGGGGCTGGTCAGCCCCAGCATTTT
TRBJ2-1	-	TRBV5-6	-	CASSLATRPSSYNEQFF	TGTGCCAGCAGCTTGGCGACTAGACCGAGCTCCTACAATGAGCAGTTCTTC
TRBJ1-2	-	TRBV6-1	-	CASSVPVNYGYTF	TGTGCCAGCAGTGTCCCAGTTAACTATGGCTACACCTTC
TRBJ2-1	-	TRBV5-6	-	CASSGTGRLSYNEQFF	TGTGCCAGCAGCGGCACCGGGAGACTCTCCTACAATGAGCAGTTCTTC
TRBJ1-5	-	TRBV6-1	-	CASSEITRRVSNQPQHF	TGTGCCAGCAGTGAAATTACCCGCAGGGTGAGCAATCAGCCCCAGCATTTT
TRBJ2-2	-	TRBV30	-	CAWRAGAPRGTGELLF	TGTGCCTGGAGGGCGGGGGCGCCTAGGGGCACCGGGGAGCTGCTTTTT
TRBJ2-7	-	TRBV29-1	TRBD2	CSVKLGSGSYEQYF	TGCAGCGTTAAATTGGGTAGCGGGAGTTACGAGCAGTACTTC
TRBJ2-5	-	TRBV6-1	-	CASSPGGGPGRTQYF	TGTGCCAGCAGTCCTGGGGGCGGGCCGGGGAGGACCCAGTACTTC
TRBJ2-3	-	TRBV29-1	TRBD2	CSVLGTSSGTDTQYF	TGCAGCGTCCTGGGGACTAGCTCTGGCACAGATACGCAGTATTTT
TRBJ2-2	-	TRBV7-3	TRBD2	CASSFRLAGNTGELFF	TGTGCCAGCAGCTTCCGGTTAGCGGGGAACACCGGGGAGCTGTTTTTT
TRBJ2-2	-	TRBV5-1	TRBD2	CASTFNPLAGGLFF	TGCGCCAGCACCTTTAACCCTCTAGCGGGAGGGCTGTTTTTT
TRBJ2-7	-	TRBV7-9	-	CASSSPGPGSYEQYF	TGTGCCAGCAGCTCCCCTGGTCCTGGCTCCTACGAGCAGTACTTC
TRBJ2-1	-	TRBV2	TRBD2	CASTPLGGGYNEQFF	TGTGCCAGCACCCCACTCGGCGGGGGTTACAATGAGCAGTTCTTC
TRBJ2-1	-	TRBV6-1	-	CASSEAASSYNEQFF	TGTGCCAGCAGTGAAGCCGCGAGCTCCTACAATGAGCAGTTCTTC
TRBJ2-5	-	TRBV7-6	TRBD1	CASRQADRGRETQYF	TGTGCCAGCAGGCAAGCGGACAGGGGGAGGGAGACCCAGTACTTC
TRBJ1-5	-	TRBV4-3	-	CASSQPWPRGNQPQHF	TGCGCCAGCAGCCAACCGTGGCCTAGGGGCAATCAGCCCCAGCATTTT
TRBJ2-1	-	TRBV6-6	-	CASRPHSSNEQFF	TGTGCCAGCAGGCCCCACTCGAGTAATGAGCAGTTCTTC